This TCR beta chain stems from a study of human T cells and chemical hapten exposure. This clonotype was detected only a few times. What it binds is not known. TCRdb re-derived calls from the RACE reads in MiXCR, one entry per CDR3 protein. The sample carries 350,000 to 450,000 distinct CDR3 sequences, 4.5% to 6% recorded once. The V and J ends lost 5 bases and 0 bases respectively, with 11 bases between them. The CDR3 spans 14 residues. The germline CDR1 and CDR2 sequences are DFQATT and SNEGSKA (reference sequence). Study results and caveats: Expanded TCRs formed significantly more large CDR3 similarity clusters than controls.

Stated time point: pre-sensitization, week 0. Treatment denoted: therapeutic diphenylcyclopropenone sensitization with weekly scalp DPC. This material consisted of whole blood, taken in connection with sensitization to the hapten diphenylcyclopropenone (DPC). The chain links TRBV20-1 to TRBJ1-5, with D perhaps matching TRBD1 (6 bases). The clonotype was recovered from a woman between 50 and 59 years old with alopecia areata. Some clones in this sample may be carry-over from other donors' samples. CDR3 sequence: CSASRDTSNQPQHF. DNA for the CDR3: TGCAGTGCTTCCCGGGACACTAGCAATCAGCCCCAGCATTTT.